The 29 T cell receptor beta chains given below trace back to one sample, sequenced in a study of chemoradiotherapy in HPV16-positive cancers. Sequencing was performed with immunoSEQ multiplex PCR; in TCRdb, only in-frame clones are kept and a portion is missing. The data hold around 4,900 clones, with 75% to 90% observed a single time. The sequences come from tumor tissue, collected from a patient who underwent chemoradiotherapy. The receptors stem from a human donor with HPV-associated anogenital cancer.

This clone was found once. The chain carries TRBV27 and TRBJ1-1; D call uncertain. Germline V lookup: CDR1 MNHEY, CDR2 SMNVEV (reference sequence). This CDR3 has 14 amino acids. Between the trimmed V and J ends, which lost 4 bases and 1 base, there was a span of 10 bases. The DNA of the CDR3 is TGTGCCAGCAGTTACGGGTATTCGAACACTGAAGCTTTCTTT. This sequence encodes CASSYGYSNTEAFF.

The gene calls are TRBV5-1 and TRBJ2-5, with TRBD1 identical over 7 bases. Germline V lookup: CDR1 SGHRS, CDR2 YFSETQ. Losses at the gene ends were 1 base for V and 3 bases for J; bases not matched to a gene: 3. The CDR3 spans 14 residues. CDR3 protein: CASSLLTGEETQYF. Here the CDR3 DNA reads TGCGCCAGCAGCTTGCTTACAGGGGAAGAGACCCAGTACTTC.

The V gene is TRBV18, the J gene TRBJ1-1; possible D gene TRBD1, 5 bases. Looked up from germline, CDR1 is KGHSH and CDR2 is LQKENI. The CDR3 runs 15 residues. V was clipped by 3 bases and J by 0 bases, with 11 bases between them. As DNA, the CDR3 is TGTGCCAGCTCACCCCCCAGGGTGATGAACACTGAAGCTTTCTTT. Amino acid sequence: CASSPPRVMNTEAFF.

The chain's CDR3 is CASSTWDRDTEAFF. In DNA form, the CDR3 reads TGTGCCAGCTCAACTTGGGACAGGGACACTGAAGCTTTCTTT. The chain has TRBV18 and TRBJ1-1, with 9 bases identical to TRBD1. The CDR3 has 14 residues. Germline loops: CDR1 KGHSH, CDR2 LQKENI. Trimming removed 5 bases from V and 3 bases from J; junction bases left unmatched: 4. Variable domain in full (rest from reference TRBV18 and TRBJ1-1): NAGVMQNPRHLVRRRGQEARLRCSPMKGHSHVYWYRQLPEEGLKFMVYLQKENIIDESGMPKERFSAEFPKEGPSILRIQQVVRGDSAAYFCASSTWDRDTEAFFGQGTRLTVV.

The chain is built from TRBV6-4 and TRBJ1-1, with D possibly TRBD1 on 5 matching bases. CDR3 length: 13 residues. CDR1 and CDR2 (germline): MRHNA, SNTAGT. The germline V and J ends were trimmed by 6 bases and 1 base, with 9 bases remaining between them. As DNA, the CDR3 is TGTGCCAGCAGGGACACCCCGAACACTGAAGCTTTCTTT. The encoded protein is CASRDTPNTEAFF.

The V gene is TRBV7-6, the J gene TRBJ1-6; no reliable D call. This CDR3 has 15 residues. Germline values: CDR1 SGHVS, CDR2 FNYEAQ. Trimming removed 0 bases at V and 9 bases at J, with 12 bases between. CDR3 in DNA: TGTGCCAGCAGCTTAGCCAGGAATTCTGCTTCACCCCTCCACTTT. This codes for CASSLARNSASPLHF.

This clone was seen a handful of times. The V call is TRBV10-2, the J call TRBJ2-1, with D possibly TRBD1 on 5 matching bases. The CDR3 loop spans 15 amino acids. The V end was cut by 3 bases, the J end by 0 bases, with 9 bases between. Germline CDR1 is WSHSY and CDR2 is SAAADI. CDR3 in DNA: TGCGCCAGCAGTGAAGGGGCCAGCTCCTACAATGAGCAGTTCTTC. Its protein product is CASSEGASSYNEQFF.

This chain connects TRBV2 to TRBJ2-1, with D tentatively TRBD2 (7 bases). The CDR3 contains 14 residues. V lost 9 bases and J 9 bases, leaving 21 bases between the germline ends. CDR1 is SNHLY, CDR2 FYNNEI, per germline. This CDR3 reads CASSEVGGPGEQFF. CDR3 bases: TGTGCCAGTTCCGAGGTCGGGGGGCCAGGTGAGCAGTTCTTC.

The chain combines TRBV2 with TRBJ1-1; D might be TRBD1 (6 bases). CDR1 SNHLY and CDR2 FYNNEI come from the germline V gene. Trimming cost V 5 bases and J 0 bases, with 13 bases left between them. The CDR3 sequence is 15 residues long. The CDR3 region is CASSPGQSLNTEAFF. The CDR3 region has the DNA TGTGCCAGCAGTCCAGGACAGTCATTGAACACTGAAGCTTTCTTT.

This chain connects TRBV13 to TRBJ2-3, with 12 nucleotides matching TRBD2. Germline assignment: CDR1 PRHDT and CDR2 FYEKMQ (reference sequence). Losses at the gene ends were 4 bases for V and 5 bases for J; bases not matched to a gene: 7. The length of the CDR3 is 16 residues. The CDR3 protein is CASSSNLAGGQDTQYF. In DNA form, the CDR3 reads TGTGCCAGCAGCTCGAACCTAGCGGGGGGGCAAGATACGCAGTATTTT.

The chain recombines TRBV5-1 with TRBJ1-3, with 7 bases matching TRBD1. CDR3 length: 15 residues. Trimming took 3 bases from V and 3 from J; bases not matched to a gene: 6. Germline CDR1 is SGHRS and CDR2 is YFSETQ. In DNA, the CDR3 is TGCGCCAGCAGCTGGAACTCAGGGGGTGGAAACACCATATATTTT. Amino acid sequence: CASSWNSGGGNTIYF.

The chain joins TRBV10-2 to TRBJ1-1; D is undetermined. The CDR3 runs to 11 residues. Trimming took off 8 bases at V and 3 bases at J, with 7 bases between the two ends. The V gene's germline CDR1 is WSHSY and CDR2 SAAADI. The CDR3 reads CASGKDTEAFF. CDR3 nucleotide sequence: TGCGCCAGCGGGAAGGACACTGAAGCTTTCTTT.

The chain recombines TRBV4-1 with TRBJ2-7; 10 nucleotides match TRBD1. This CDR3 contains 14 residues. Germline V gene sequence: CDR1 MGHRA, CDR2 YSYEKL. V shed 1 base, J shed 4 bases, and the junction held 1 base outside the gene matches. The CDR3 spells CASSQVGQGYEQYF. The CDR3, as DNA: TGCGCCAGCAGCCAAGTGGGACAGGGGTACGAGCAGTACTTC.

This clone was seen only a few times. The chain recombines TRBV7-9 with TRBJ1-3; 7 nucleotides match TRBD1. Germline loops: CDR1 SEHNR, CDR2 FQNEAQ (reference sequence). This CDR3 spans 15 amino acids. Unmatched junction bases numbered 4, after V lost 2 bases and J lost 3 bases. This chain's CDR3 is CASSLNRGGGNTIYF. The CDR3 DNA follows: TGTGCCAGCAGCTTAAACAGGGGTGGTGGAAACACCATATATTTT.

This clone was found once. The chain employs TRBV5-5 and TRBJ1-5, with a weak D call TRBD1 (5 bases). V was pared by 7 bases and J by 1 base, with 9 bases between. The germline V gene has CDR1 SGHKS and CDR2 YYEKEE (reference sequence). This CDR3 has 13 residues. The CDR3 is CASSGPSNQPQHF. In DNA form, the CDR3 reads TGTGCCAGCTCGGGACCAAGCAATCAGCCCCAGCATTTT.

V gene TRBV2 combines with J gene TRBJ2-2; the match to TRBD1 covers 9 bases. The J segment lost 5 bases and the V segment lost 7 bases, leaving 8 bases of the junction unmatched. There are 15 residues in the CDR3. Germline CDR1 and CDR2: SNHLY and FYNNEI. CDR3 loop: CASISDRGSTGELFF. The CDR3 DNA is TGTGCCAGCATTTCAGACAGGGGGTCGACCGGGGAGCTGTTTTTT.

The chain carries TRBV21-1 and TRBJ1-4. TRBV21-1 is described as a pseudogene. The CDR3 runs 14 residues. The DNA of the CDR3 is TGTGCCAGAAGAGTTGACGGTGTAGAGGAAAAACTGTTTTTT. Translating it yields CARRVDGVEEKLFF.

The gene calls are TRBV7-6 and TRBJ2-2; D gene unclear. The CDR3 is made up of 16 amino acids. Trimming cost V 3 bases and J 5 bases, with 16 bases left between them. Germline V gives CDR1 SGHVS, CDR2 FNYEAQ. The CDR3 loop is CASSLYHLSRTGELFF. The CDR3 bases are TGTGCCAGCAGCTTGTATCATCTGAGTAGGACCGGGGAGCTGTTTTTT.

The rearrangement links TRBV2 to TRBJ1-5, with 7 positions matching TRBD1. CDR3 length: 16 amino acids. CDR1 is SNHLY, CDR2 FYNNEI, per germline. Trimming took 1 base from V and 7 from J; bases not matched to a gene: 10. The CDR3 DNA reads as TGTGCCAGCAGTGAAGGGATGAGGACAGGTCAACAGCCCCAGCATTTT. Amino acids: CASSEGMRTGQQPQHF. The full variable domain, completed using reference TRBV2 and TRBJ1-5, is EPEVTQTPSHQVTQMGQEVILRCVPISNHLYFYWYRQILGQKVEFLVSFYNNEISEKSEIFDDQFSVERPDGSNFTLKIRSTKLEDSAMYFCASSEGMRTGQQPQHFGDGTRLSIL.

V gene TRBV25-1 combines with J gene TRBJ2-5; D not certain. Trimming took 4 bases from V and 6 from J, leaving 18 bases between them. This CDR3 has 15 residues. CDR1 is MGHDK, CDR2 SYGVNS, per germline. CDR3 sequence reads: CASSVGNLKGKTQYF. The CDR3 DNA sequence: TGTGCCAGCAGTGTTGGCAACCTCAAGGGAAAGACCCAGTACTTC.

V usage is TRBV28 and J usage is TRBJ1-2; TRBD1 aligns across 10 bases. Germline V gene lookup returns CDR1 MDHEN and CDR2 SYDVKM. The J segment lost 2 bases and the V segment lost 4 bases, leaving 10 bases of the junction unmatched. This CDR3 is built from 17 residues. The CDR3 protein is CASSSPGQGSFNYGYTF. CDR3 nucleotide sequence: TGTGCCAGCAGTTCCCCGGGACAGGGGTCGTTCAACTATGGCTACACCTTC.

This clone was picked up a small number of times. Written as DNA, the CDR3 is TGTGCCAGCAGAAACAGGGGGGACAATCAGCCCCAGCATTTT. Protein: CASRNRGDNQPQHF. This sequence joins TRBV6-5 and TRBJ1-5; 8 nucleotides align to TRBD1. V was pared by 6 bases and J by 3 bases, with 4 bases of the junction left unmatched. The CDR3 is made up of 14 amino acids. Per germline, CDR1 MNHEY and CDR2 SVGAGI.

The CDR3 sequence is CASSVVSGMNTEAFF. DNA of the CDR3: TGTGCCAGCAGCGTAGTGTCAGGTATGAACACTGAAGCTTTCTTT. J is TRBJ1-1 and V is TRBV9; no firm D call. CDR1 and CDR2 (germline): SGDLS, YYNGEE. This CDR3 has 15 residues. Deletions cut 0 bases from V and 0 bases from J, with 9 bases between.

V gene TRBV29-1 combines with J gene TRBJ1-1; no clear D gene. Germline values: CDR1 SQVTM, CDR2 ANQGSEA. The CDR3 covers 15 residues. The germline V and J ends were trimmed by 0 bases and 8 bases, with 19 bases remaining between them. The CDR3 sequence: CSVEDLSRRTNEAFF. DNA of the CDR3: TGCAGCGTTGAAGATCTTAGCAGACGAACTAACGAAGCTTTCTTT.

The J gene is TRBJ1-2, the V gene TRBV30; D is perhaps TRBD1 (5 bases). V lost 4 bases and J 8 bases, leaving 17 bases between the germline ends. There are 13 residues in the CDR3. Germline loops: CDR1 GTSNPN, CDR2 SVGIG (reference sequence). The CDR3 region is CAWNPKGMGGYTF. CDR3 in DNA: TGTGCCTGGAACCCCAAGGGGATGGGGGGCTACACCTTC. The full variable domain, in which reference TRBV30 and TRBJ1-2 provide the parts outside the CDR3, is SQTIHQWPATLVQPVGSPLSLECTVEGTSNPNLYWYRQAAGRGLQLLFYSVGIGQISSEVPQNLSASRPQDRQFILSSKKLLLSDSGFYLCAWNPKGMGGYTFGSGTRLTVV.

In regard to this clone: Different DNA sequences within this sample yield the same CDR3. V is TRBV5-1 and J is TRBJ1-1; the D gene is possibly TRBD1 (6 bases). V was cut by 4 bases and J by 0 bases, with 7 bases left in between. CDR1 SGHRS and CDR2 YFSETQ come from the germline V gene. This CDR3 is built from 13 residues. The CDR3 sequence is CASSRTVNTEAFF. CDR3 nucleotide sequence: TGCGCCAGCAGCAGGACAGTGAACACTGAAGCTTTCTTT.

The chain is built from TRBV29-1 and TRBJ1-1; TRBD1 might be the D (6 bases). The germline gives CDR1 SQVTM, CDR2 ANQGSEA. V was shortened by 4 bases and J by 6 bases, with 9 bases between the two germline ends. CDR3 length equals 11 residues. The CDR3, as DNA: TGCAGCGTTGCAGGGGTCGCTGAAGCTTTCTTT. Protein product: CSVAGVAEAFF.

This clone has a single count. The rearrangement links TRBV11-2 to TRBJ2-6, with D tentatively TRBD1 (6 bases). V was clipped by 0 bases and J by 1 base, with 19 bases between them. Germline V gene lookup returns CDR1 SGHAT and CDR2 FQNNGV. The CDR3 loop spans 20 amino acids. The CDR3 is CASSLDVPRTESSGANVLTF. CDR3 coding DNA: TGTGCCAGCAGCTTAGATGTGCCACGGACAGAGTCTTCTGGGGCCAACGTCCTGACTTTC.

The J gene is TRBJ2-2, the V gene TRBV9; the D gene is possibly TRBD1 (5 bases). The CDR3 sequence is 15 residues long. Germline CDR1 reads SGDLS; CDR2 reads YYNGEE. Trimming removed 0 bases from V and 0 bases from J, with 6 bases in between. The CDR3 nucleotides are TGTGCCAGCAGCGTAGCAGGGACGAACACCGGGGAGCTGTTTTTT. Translating it yields CASSVAGTNTGELFF.